Presented here are 22 T cell receptor beta chains from one specimen sequenced in a study of T cells in narcolepsy. Data came from immunoSEQ multiplex PCR; TCRdb stores just in-frame clones and leaves some out. The table lists tens of thousands of clones, about nine tenths of them singletons. Input material: CD45RA- memory CD4+ T cells from PBMCs. All receptors derive from a human donor with narcolepsy.

J is TRBJ1-3 and V is TRBV7-2; D ambiguous. V lost 3 bases and J lost 2, with 8 bases in between. Germline loops: CDR1 SGHTA, CDR2 FQGNSA. The CDR3 extends over 14 amino acids. The CDR3 DNA reads TGTGCCAGCAGCTTCGCCAGCCCTGGAAACACCATATATTTT. Protein product: CASSFASPGNTIYF.

CDR3 sequence reads: CASSRWADYGYTF. In DNA form, the CDR3 reads TGTGCCAGCAGCCGGTGGGCAGACTATGGCTACACCTTC. The rearrangement joins TRBV6-6 to TRBJ1-2; D not certain. Germline CDR1 MNHNY, CDR2 SVGAGI (reference sequence). There are 13 residues in the CDR3. Trimming removed 6 bases from V and 3 bases from J, with 11 bases in between.

The V and J genes are TRBV25-1 and TRBJ1-1; a possible D gene is TRBD1 (5 bases). This CDR3 contains 13 residues. CDR1 is MGHDK, CDR2 SYGVNS, per germline. Trimming pared 5 bases from V and 1 base from J, leaving 8 bases between. In nucleotides, the CDR3 is TGTGCCAGCAGTCCCGGGGGGAACACTGAAGCTTTCTTT. This gives the protein CASSPGGNTEAFF. Looking up the rest from reference TRBV25-1 and TRBJ1-1 gives the full variable domain: EADIYQTPRYLVIGTGKKITLECSQTMGHDKMYWYQQDPGMELHLIHYSYGVNSTEKGDLSSESTVSRIRTEHFPLTLESARPSHTSQYLCASSPGGNTEAFFGQGTRLTVV.

The chain combines TRBV5-1 with TRBJ2-1; 7 nucleotides match TRBD2. This CDR3 is built from 14 residues. With 4 bases clipped from V and 6 bases from J, the junction kept 7 bases outside the gene matches. Germline CDR1 SGHRS, CDR2 YFSETQ. The CDR3 reads CASSAGLVGNEQFF. In DNA form, the CDR3 reads TGCGCCAGCAGCGCCGGACTAGTAGGCAATGAGCAGTTCTTC.

V usage is TRBV7-6 and J usage is TRBJ1-5; D remains unclear. V lost 1 base to trimming and J lost 5 bases, with 6 bases between them. Germline CDR1 and CDR2: SGHVS and FNYEAQ. The CDR3 is 13 amino acids. The CDR3 sequence: CASSLGSDQPQHF. CDR3 sequence (DNA): TGTGCCAGCAGCTTAGGGTCGGATCAGCCCCAGCATTTT. The whole variable domain, filled in from reference TRBV7-6 and TRBJ1-5, reads GAGVSQSPRYKVTKRGQDVALRCDPISGHVSLYWYRQALGQGPEFLTYFNYEAQQDKSGLPNDRFSAERPEGSISTLTIQRTEQRDSAMYRCASSLGSDQPQHFGDGTRLSIL.

The chain recombines TRBV7-2 with TRBJ2-7, with D unclear. The ends were cut back, 5 bases at V and 0 bases at J, with 11 bases in the middle. Per the germline V gene, CDR1 is SGHTA and CDR2 is FQGNSA. The CDR3 totals 14 residues. CDR3 sequence reads: CASSAYMSSYEQYF. CDR3 DNA sequence: TGTGCCAGCAGCGCGTACATGAGCTCCTACGAGCAGTACTTC.

The rearrangement uses TRBV4-3 and TRBJ2-1, with TRBD1 matching 11 bases. V shed 5 bases and J 6 bases; nucleotides not matched to a gene: 12. This CDR3 spans 17 amino acids. Germline CDR1 LGHNA, CDR2 YSLEER. CDR3 protein: CASSDAGTGGAINEQFF. The CDR3 nucleotides are TGCGCCAGCAGCGACGCCGGGACAGGGGGAGCTATCAATGAGCAGTTCTTC.

The V call is TRBV19, the J call TRBJ2-6; either TRBD1 or TRBD2 may supply D (6 bases each). The CDR3 spans 15 residues. Germline V gene lookup returns CDR1 LNHDA and CDR2 SQIVND (reference sequence). The V gene lost 7 bases and the J gene lost 4 bases, with 14 bases spanning the gap. This CDR3 reads CASTGLQGGANVLTF. The CDR3 nucleotides read TGTGCCAGTACGGGACTTCAGGGGGGGGCCAACGTCCTGACTTTC.

The V gene is TRBV18, the J gene TRBJ2-1; D is uncertain. V shed 0 bases and J shed 2 bases, with 8 bases lying between them. Germline V lookup: CDR1 KGHSH, CDR2 LQKENI. The CDR3 has 15 amino acids. The CDR3 protein is CASSPPGVTYNEQFF. The CDR3 nucleotides read TGTGCCAGCTCACCACCTGGGGTAACCTACAATGAGCAGTTCTTC.

The chain links TRBV6-5 to TRBJ1-3; D gene ambiguous. The CDR3 loop spans 14 amino acids. V lost 2 bases to trimming and J lost 2 bases, with 7 bases between them. Per the germline V gene, CDR1 is MNHEY and CDR2 is SVGAGI. The CDR3 DNA reads TGTGCCAGCAGTTACGTGGATCCTGGAAACACCATATATTTT. It specifies CASSYVDPGNTIYF.

J is TRBJ2-7 and V is TRBV19, with 9 positions matching TRBD2. Per germline, CDR1 LNHDA and CDR2 SQIVND (reference sequence). The CDR3 is made up of 14 amino acids. The V and J ends lost 9 bases and 7 bases, in that order; junction bases with no gene match: 13. The DNA of the CDR3 is TGTGCCAGCCGGGGATGGGCGGGAGGGCGAGAGCAGTACTTC. Its translation: CASRGWAGGREQYF. Using reference TRBV19 and TRBJ2-7 for the parts outside the CDR3, the full variable domain is DGGITQSPKYLFRKEGQNVTLSCEQNLNHDAMYWYRQDPGQGLRLIYYSQIVNDFQKGDIAEGYSVSREKKESFPLTVTSAQKNPTAFYLCASRGWAGGREQYFGPGTRLTVT.

The V call is TRBV6-5, the J call TRBJ2-7; 10 positions agree with TRBD1. The CDR3 is 15 residues long. After removal of 5 bases from V and 5 bases from J, the junction contained 9 bases not matched to a gene. Germline V gives CDR1 MNHEY, CDR2 SVGAGI. The CDR3 bases are TGTGCCAGCAGTGGTGACAGGGGGCAAGTTAACGAGCAGTACTTC. Translating it yields CASSGDRGQVNEQYF.

This sequence joins TRBV6-1 and TRBJ2-7, with unresolved D. The V gene lost 4 bases and the J gene lost 3 bases, with 7 bases spanning the gap. The CDR3 loop spans 12 amino acids. The germline CDR1 and CDR2 sequences are MNHNS and SASEGT. The chain's CDR3 is CASSVHSYEQYF. The CDR3 DNA follows: TGTGCCAGCAGTGTTCACAGCTACGAGCAGTACTTC.

The chain uses TRBV6-1 and TRBJ1-2; 9 bases align to TRBD1. V was clipped by 7 bases and J by 4 bases; unmatched bases: 4. This CDR3 region has 13 residues. Germline lookup yields CDR1 MNHNS and CDR2 SASEGT. As DNA, the CDR3 is TGTGCCAGCAAACCGGGACAGGGCTATGGCTACACCTTC. It yields the protein CASKPGQGYGYTF.

CDR3 sequence (DNA): TGTGCCAGCAGCCCGACTAGCGGGGGTTACGAGCAGTACTTC. It encodes CASSPTSGGYEQYF. The rearrangement links TRBV7-2 to TRBJ2-7, with 12 nucleotides matching TRBD2. V dropped 5 bases and J dropped 4; count of bases not matched to a gene: 3. Germline V gives CDR1 SGHTA, CDR2 FQGNSA. CDR3 size: 14 residues.

The chain combines TRBV19 with TRBJ1-2; 7 bases match TRBD1. The CDR3 is 15 residues long. Per germline, CDR1 LNHDA and CDR2 SQIVND (reference sequence). Losses at the gene ends were 1 base for V and 4 bases for J; bases not matched to a gene: 6. DNA of the CDR3: TGTGCCAGTAGTATAGGGCCAGGGGGGATCTATGGCTACACCTTC. Its translation: CASSIGPGGIYGYTF.

This chain joins TRBV6-1 and TRBJ1-2; possible D gene TRBD1, 6 bases. This CDR3 has 14 amino acids. Germline CDR1 reads MNHNS; CDR2 reads SASEGT. Trimming took 6 bases from V and 8 from J, leaving 19 bases between them. The CDR3 sequence is CASRSTTGLGGYTF. Here the CDR3 DNA reads TGTGCCAGCAGGAGCACGACAGGCCTAGGGGGCTACACCTTC.

The chain uses TRBV7-3 and TRBJ2-3; D is perhaps TRBD2 (5 bases). Trimming left V 3 bases short and J 3 bases short, with 10 bases between. From germline, CDR1 is SGHTA and CDR2 FQGTGA. The CDR3 totals 14 residues. The CDR3 DNA is TGTGCCAGCAGCTTTTCACGAGGGACAGATACGCAGTATTTT. Its translation: CASSFSRGTDTQYF.

The CDR3, as DNA: TGTGCCAGCAGCTTACGGCCTGCTAAAGAGACCCAGTACTTC. Translated: CASSLRPAKETQYF. J is TRBJ2-5 and V is TRBV7-7; D unresolved. This CDR3 has 14 amino acids. Germline V gene sequence: CDR1 SSHAT, CDR2 FNYEAQ (reference sequence). V was cut by 2 bases and J by 3 bases, with 10 bases left in between.

V is TRBV2 and J is TRBJ2-1, with TRBD2 matching over 8 bases. V lost 7 bases, J lost 8 bases, and 10 bases stayed unmatched. The CDR3 has 14 amino acids. The germline gives CDR1 SNHLY, CDR2 FYNNEI. The CDR3 reads CASNLYGGAYEQFF. As DNA, the CDR3 is TGTGCCAGCAACCTTTACGGGGGGGCTTATGAGCAGTTCTTC.

The genes are TRBV6-5 and TRBJ2-3; TRBD1 matches at 8 bases. CDR3 length: 14 residues. CDR1 MNHEY and CDR2 SVGAGI come from the germline V gene. The V and J ends lost 6 bases and 2 bases, in that order; junction bases with no gene match: 4. The CDR3, as DNA: TGTGCCAGCAGGGACAGGGCTGCCACAGATACGCAGTATTTT. Protein: CASRDRAATDTQYF.

J is TRBJ2-1 and V is TRBV2; 8 positions match TRBD2. Germline trimming cut 3 bases from V and 7 bases from J; bases unmatched to any gene: 11. The V gene's germline CDR1 is SNHLY and CDR2 FYNNEI. The CDR3 spans 16 residues. The CDR3 DNA is TGTGCCAGCAGTGATTGGGCTAGCGGGCTCGGGAATGAGCAGTTCTTC. Residues: CASSDWASGLGNEQFF.